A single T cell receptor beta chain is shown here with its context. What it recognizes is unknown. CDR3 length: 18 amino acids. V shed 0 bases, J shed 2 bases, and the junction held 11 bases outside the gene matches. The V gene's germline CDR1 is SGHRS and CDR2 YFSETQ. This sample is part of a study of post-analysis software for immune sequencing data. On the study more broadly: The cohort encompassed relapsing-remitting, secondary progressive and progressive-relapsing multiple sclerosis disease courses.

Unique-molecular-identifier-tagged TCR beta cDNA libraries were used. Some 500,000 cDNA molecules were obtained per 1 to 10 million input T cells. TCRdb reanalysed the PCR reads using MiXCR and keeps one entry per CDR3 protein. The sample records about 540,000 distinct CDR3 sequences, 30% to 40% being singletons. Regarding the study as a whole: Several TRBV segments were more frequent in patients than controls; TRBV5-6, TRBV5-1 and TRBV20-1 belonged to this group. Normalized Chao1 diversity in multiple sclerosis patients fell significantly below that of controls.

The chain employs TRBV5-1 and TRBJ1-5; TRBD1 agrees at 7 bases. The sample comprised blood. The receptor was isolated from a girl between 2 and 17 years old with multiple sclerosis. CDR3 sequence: CASSLAPGGIRGNQPQHF. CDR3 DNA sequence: TGCGCCAGCAGCTTGGCCCCAGGGGGGATTAGGGGCAATCAGCCCCAGCATTTT.